This T cell receptor beta chain was captured by sequencing in a study of blood T cells in healthy people across ages. CDR1 and CDR2 from the germline V gene are SGHTA and FQGTGA. CDR3 length: 10 amino acids. V was pared by 3 bases and J by 6 bases, with 2 bases between. Primed by a sample-barcoded 5' primer and a J-beta primer mix, a second PCR proceeded for 7 to 11 cycles. Each CDR3 protein is one row after TCRdb ran MiXCR on the 5' RACE reads. The data hold roughly 500,000 distinct CDR3 sequences, with about 25% observed a single time. This receptor was taken from a woman aged 70 to 79 in good health. The chain is built from TRBV7-3 and TRBJ1-1; no clear D gene. Sequencing was done on a sample of blood. CDR3 DNA: TGTGCCAGCAGCTTCCCTGAAGCTTTCTTT. This translates into CASSFPEAFF. The full variable domain, with the rest looked up from reference TRBV7-3 and TRBJ1-1, is GAGVSQTPSNKVTEKGKYVELRCDPISGHTALYWYRQSLGQGPEFLIYFQGTGAADDSGLPNDRFFAVRPEGSVSTLKIQRTERGDSAVYLCASSFPEAFFGQGTRLTVV.